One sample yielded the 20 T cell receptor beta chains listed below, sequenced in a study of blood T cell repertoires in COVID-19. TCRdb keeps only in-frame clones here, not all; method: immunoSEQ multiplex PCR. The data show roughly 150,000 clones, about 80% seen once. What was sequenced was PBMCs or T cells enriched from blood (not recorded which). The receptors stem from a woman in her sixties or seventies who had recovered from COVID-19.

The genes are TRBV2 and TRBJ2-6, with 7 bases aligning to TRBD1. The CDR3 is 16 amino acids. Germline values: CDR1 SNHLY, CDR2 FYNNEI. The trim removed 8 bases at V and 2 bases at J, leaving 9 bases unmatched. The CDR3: CASGRDRVAGANVLTF. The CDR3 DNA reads TGTGCCAGCGGCCGTGACAGGGTTGCTGGGGCCAACGTCCTGACTTTC.

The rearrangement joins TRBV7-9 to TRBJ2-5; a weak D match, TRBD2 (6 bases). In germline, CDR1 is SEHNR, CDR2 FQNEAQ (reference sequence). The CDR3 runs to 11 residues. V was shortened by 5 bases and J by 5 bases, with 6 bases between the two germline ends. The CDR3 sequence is CASSRGETQYF. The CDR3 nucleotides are TGTGCCAGCAGCCGGGGGGAGACCCAGTACTTC.

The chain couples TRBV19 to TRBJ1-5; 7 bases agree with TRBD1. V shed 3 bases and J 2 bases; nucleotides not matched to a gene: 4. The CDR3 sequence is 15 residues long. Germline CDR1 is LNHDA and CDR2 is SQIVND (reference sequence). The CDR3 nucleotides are TGTGCCAGTAGTATCGAGGGGGCTCGCAATCAGCCCCAGCATTTT. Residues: CASSIEGARNQPQHF.

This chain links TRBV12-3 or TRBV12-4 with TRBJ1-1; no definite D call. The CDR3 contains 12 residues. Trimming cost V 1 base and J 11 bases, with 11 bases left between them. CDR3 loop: CASSLGGTTAFF. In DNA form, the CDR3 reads TGTGCCAGCAGTTTAGGAGGAACGACGGCTTTCTTT.

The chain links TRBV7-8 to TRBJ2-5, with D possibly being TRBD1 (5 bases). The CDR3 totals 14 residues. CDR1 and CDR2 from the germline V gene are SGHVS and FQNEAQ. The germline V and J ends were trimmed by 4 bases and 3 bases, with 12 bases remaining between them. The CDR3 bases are TGTGCCAGCAGCTATGCCGGCAGGGAAGAGACCCAGTACTTC. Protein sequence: CASSYAGREETQYF.

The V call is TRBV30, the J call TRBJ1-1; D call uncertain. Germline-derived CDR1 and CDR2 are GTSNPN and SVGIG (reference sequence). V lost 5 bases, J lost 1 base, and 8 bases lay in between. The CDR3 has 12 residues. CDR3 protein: CAWGSGNTEAFF. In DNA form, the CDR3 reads TGTGCCTGGGGATCGGGGAACACTGAAGCTTTCTTT.

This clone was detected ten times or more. The CDR3 bases are TGTGCCAGCAGTGAAATGCGAGGACAGCCTTACGAGCAGTACTTC. It is translated as CASSEMRGQPYEQYF. The genes are TRBV6-1 and TRBJ2-7, with D perhaps TRBD1 (6 bases). CDR1 and CDR2 from the germline V gene are MNHNS and SASEGT. The CDR3 spans 15 residues. The V end lost 2 bases, the J end lost 4 bases, and 15 bases lay between the germline ends.

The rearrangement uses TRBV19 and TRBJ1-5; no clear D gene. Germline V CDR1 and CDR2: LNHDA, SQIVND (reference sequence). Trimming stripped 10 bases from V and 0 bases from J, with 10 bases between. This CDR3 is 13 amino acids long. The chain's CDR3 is CATGLISNQPQHF. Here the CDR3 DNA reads TGTGCCACCGGGTTGATTAGCAATCAGCCCCAGCATTTT.

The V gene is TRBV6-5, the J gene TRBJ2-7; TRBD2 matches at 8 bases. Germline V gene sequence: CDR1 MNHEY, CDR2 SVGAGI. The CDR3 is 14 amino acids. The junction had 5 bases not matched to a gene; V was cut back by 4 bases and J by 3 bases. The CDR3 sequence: CASSLTGTSYEQYF. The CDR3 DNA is TGTGCCAGCAGTTTGACCGGGACTAGCTACGAGCAGTACTTC.

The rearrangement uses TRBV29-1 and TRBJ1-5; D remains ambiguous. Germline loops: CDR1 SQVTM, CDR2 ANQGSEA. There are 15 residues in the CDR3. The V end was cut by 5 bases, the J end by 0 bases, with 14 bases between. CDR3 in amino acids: CSVSGPGNSNQPQHF. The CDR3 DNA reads TGCAGCGTTTCAGGTCCCGGGAATAGCAATCAGCCCCAGCATTTT.

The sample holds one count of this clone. The CDR3 nucleotides are TGTGCCAGCAGTGCTGAGTACAATGAGCAGTTCTTC. Its protein product is CASSAEYNEQFF. The V and J genes are TRBV25-1 and TRBJ2-1; D not resolved. The CDR3 covers 12 residues. The germline V gene encodes CDR1 MGHDK and CDR2 SYGVNS. Trimming took off 4 bases at V and 4 bases at J, with 5 bases between the two ends.

The CDR3 nucleotides read TGTGCCAGCAGCCGCCATCGACAGGGGTACTACGAGCAGTACTTC. It is translated as CASSRHRQGYYEQYF. The chain carries TRBV16 and TRBJ2-7; 8 bases line up with TRBD1. The CDR3 is made up of 15 amino acids. With V trimmed by 4 bases and J by 3 bases, 8 bases remained unmatched. From germline, CDR1 is KGHSY and CDR2 FQNENV.

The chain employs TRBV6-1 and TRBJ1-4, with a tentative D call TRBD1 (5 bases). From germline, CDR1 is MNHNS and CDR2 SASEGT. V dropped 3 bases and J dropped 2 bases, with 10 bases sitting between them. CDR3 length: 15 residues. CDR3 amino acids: CASSDGGATNEKLFF. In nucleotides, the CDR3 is TGTGCCAGCAGTGACGGTGGGGCCACTAATGAAAAACTGTTTTTT.

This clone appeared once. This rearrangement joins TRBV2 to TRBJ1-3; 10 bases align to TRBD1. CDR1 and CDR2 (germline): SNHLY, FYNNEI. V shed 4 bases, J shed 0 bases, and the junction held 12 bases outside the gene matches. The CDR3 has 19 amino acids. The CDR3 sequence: CASSGSRDRGRSSGNTIYF. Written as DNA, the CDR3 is TGTGCCAGCAGTGGAAGCCGGGACAGGGGCCGGAGCTCTGGAAACACCATATATTTT.

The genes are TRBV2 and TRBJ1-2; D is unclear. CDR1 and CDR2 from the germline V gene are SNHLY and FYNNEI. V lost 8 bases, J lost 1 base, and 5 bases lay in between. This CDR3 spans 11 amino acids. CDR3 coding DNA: TGTGCCAGCGGGCTTAACTATGGCTACACCTTC. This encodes CASGLNYGYTF. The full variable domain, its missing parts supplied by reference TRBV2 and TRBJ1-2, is EPEVTQTPSHQVTQMGQEVILRCVPISNHLYFYWYRQILGQKVEFLVSFYNNEISEKSEIFDDQFSVERPDGSNFTLKIRSTKLEDSAMYFCASGLNYGYTFGSGTRLTVV.

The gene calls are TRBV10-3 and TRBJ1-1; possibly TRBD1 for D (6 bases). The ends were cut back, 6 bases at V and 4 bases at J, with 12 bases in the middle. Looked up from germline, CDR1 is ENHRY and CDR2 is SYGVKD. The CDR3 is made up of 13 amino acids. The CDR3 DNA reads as TGTGCCATCAGGTCAGGGGTCGGCACTGAAGCTTTCTTT. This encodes CAIRSGVGTEAFF.

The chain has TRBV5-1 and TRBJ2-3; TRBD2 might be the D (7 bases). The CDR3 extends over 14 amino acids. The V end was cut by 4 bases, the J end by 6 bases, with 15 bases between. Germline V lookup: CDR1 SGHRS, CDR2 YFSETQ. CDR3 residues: CASSHTGGVDTQYF. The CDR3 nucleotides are TGCGCCAGCAGCCATACGGGGGGCGTCGATACGCAGTATTTT.

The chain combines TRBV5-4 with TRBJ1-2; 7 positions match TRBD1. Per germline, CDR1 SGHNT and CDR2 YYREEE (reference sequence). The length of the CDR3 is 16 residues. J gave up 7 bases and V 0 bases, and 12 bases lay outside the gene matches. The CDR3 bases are TGTGCCAGCAGCTTGGCCAGCACACCAGGGGGTAGTGGCTACACCTTC. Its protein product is CASSLASTPGGSGYTF.

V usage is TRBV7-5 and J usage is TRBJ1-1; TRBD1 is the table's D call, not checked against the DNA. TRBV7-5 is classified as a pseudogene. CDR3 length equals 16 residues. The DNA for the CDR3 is TGTGCCAGAAGCTTAATCTGTCGGACACCGAACACTGAAGCTTTCTTT. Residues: CARSLICRTPNTEAFF.

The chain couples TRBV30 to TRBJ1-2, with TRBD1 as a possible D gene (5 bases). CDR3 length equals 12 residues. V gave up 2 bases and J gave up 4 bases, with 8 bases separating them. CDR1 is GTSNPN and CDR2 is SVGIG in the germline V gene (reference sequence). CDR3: CAWSWGVYGYTF. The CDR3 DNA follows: TGTGCCTGGAGTTGGGGGGTCTATGGCTACACCTTC. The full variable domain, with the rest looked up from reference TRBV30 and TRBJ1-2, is SQTIHQWPATLVQPVGSPLSLECTVEGTSNPNLYWYRQAAGRGLQLLFYSVGIGQISSEVPQNLSASRPQDRQFILSSKKLLLSDSGFYLCAWSWGVYGYTFGSGTRLTVV.